The clone carrying this T cell receptor (beta chain) occurred once. The target antigen is unknown. Thymus tissue was removed during corrective cardiac surgery. Immunologically healthy infants in Finland undergoing congenital heart defect surgery were the donors. These data originate in a study of human thymus T cells. Broader study findings: Gene usage for V and J segments appeared biased in thymic and blood repertoires. Reports from related research described highly overlapping thymic repertoires among unrelated individuals.

Sequencing was performed with immunoSEQ multiplex PCR; in TCRdb, only in-frame clones are kept and a portion is missing. The data show about 78,000 clones, with around 96% seen just once and roughly 0.03% held by the top ten. The CDR3 extends over 18 amino acids. V dropped 5 bases and J dropped 0 bases, with 19 bases sitting between them. The germline V gene encodes CDR1 SGHTA and CDR2 FQGTGA. Specimen: thymus tissue. The TCR comes from a boy in the first two years of life with a congenital heart defect but otherwise immunologically healthy. The rearrangement uses TRBV7-3 and TRBJ2-2; possibly TRBD1 or TRBD2 for D (5 bases each). The DNA of the CDR3 is TGTGCCAGCAGCCCACACCTCGGGCTGGGGGCGAACACCGGGGAGCTGTTTTTT. Translation: CASSPHLGLGANTGELFF. Full variable domain (outside the CDR3, taken from reference TRBV7-3 and TRBJ2-2): GAGVSQTPSNKVTEKGKYVELRCDPISGHTALYWYRQSLGQGPEFLIYFQGTGAADDSGLPNDRFFAVRPEGSVSTLKIQRTERGDSAVYLCASSPHLGLGANTGELFFGEGSRLTVL.